The 9 T cell receptor beta chains presented below share a single source sample, sequenced in a study of blood T cell repertoires in COVID-19. Some clones are missing from TCRdb's copy, which holds only in-frame ones; the method was immunoSEQ multiplex PCR. Here the sample spans 300,000 or so clones, 70% to 90% being singletons. The sample taken for sequencing was PBMCs or T cells enriched from blood (not recorded which). Receptors were obtained from a woman in her twenties or thirties who had recovered from COVID-19.

This chain connects TRBV9 to TRBJ2-5; TRBD1 matches at 8 bases. This CDR3 region has 16 residues. V was pared by 4 bases and J by 2 bases, with 10 bases of the junction left unmatched. CDR1 is SGDLS and CDR2 is YYNGEE in the germline V gene. The CDR3, as DNA: TGTGCCAGCAGCAACCCGGACAGGGTACTTCAAGAGACCCAGTACTTC. This gives the protein CASSNPDRVLQETQYF. Full variable domain (rest looked up from reference TRBV9 and TRBJ2-5): DSGVTQTPKHLITATGQRVTLRCSPRSGDLSVYWYQQSLDQGLQFLIQYYNGEERAKGNILERFSAQQFPDLHSELNLSSLELGDSALYFCASSNPDRVLQETQYFGPGTRLLVL.

V and J are TRBV30 and TRBJ1-2; 8 bases are a match to TRBD1. Trimming removed 0 bases from V and 8 bases from J; junction bases left unmatched: 11. The CDR3 is 15 residues long. Germline CDR1 reads GTSNPN; CDR2 reads SVGIG (reference sequence). CDR3 nucleotides: TGTGCCTGGAGTGTACCGGGTCAGGGGGCGTGGGGCTACACCTTC. This gives the protein CAWSVPGQGAWGYTF.

V and J are TRBV25-1 and TRBJ2-2; TRBD2 matches 8 bases. V lost 7 bases to trimming and J lost 2 bases; unmatched junction nucleotides: 3. CDR3 length: 14 amino acids. Germline CDR1 reads MGHDK; CDR2 reads SYGVNS. The CDR3 sequence: CASTGLANTGELFF. The CDR3 DNA reads as TGTGCCAGCACCGGACTAGCTAACACCGGGGAGCTGTTTTTT.

The V gene is TRBV6-2 or TRBV6-3, the J gene TRBJ1-5; D is perhaps TRBD1 (6 bases). The CDR3 has 14 amino acids. Germline CDR1 and CDR2: MNHEY and SVGEGT. V lost 4 bases, J lost 3 bases, and 10 bases lay in between. Written as DNA, the CDR3 is TGTGCCAGCAGTTTCAGGGGCAACAATCAGCCCCAGCATTTT. This sequence encodes CASSFRGNNQPQHF.

The chain recombines TRBV20-1 with TRBJ2-3; unclear D gene. This CDR3 region has 11 residues. Germline V CDR1 and CDR2: DFQATT, SNEGSKA (reference sequence). V lost 6 bases to trimming and J lost 3 bases, with 7 bases between them. DNA for the CDR3: TGCAGTGCCGACGGGACAGATACGCAGTATTTT. Its translation is CSADGTDTQYF.

The CDR3: CAWTPGLAPNEQYF. Written as DNA, the CDR3 is TGTGCCTGGACCCCGGGACTTGCCCCCAACGAGCAGTACTTC. This rearrangement joins TRBV30 to TRBJ2-7, with D tentatively TRBD2 (6 bases). Germline V CDR1 and CDR2: GTSNPN, SVGIG (reference sequence). The CDR3 sequence is 14 residues long. Trimming removed 4 bases from V and 5 bases from J, with 18 bases in between. Based on the CDR3 plus reference TRBV30 and TRBJ2-7, the full variable domain is SQTIHQWPATLVQPVGSPLSLECTVEGTSNPNLYWYRQAAGRGLQLLFYSVGIGQISSEVPQNLSASRPQDRQFILSSKKLLLSDSGFYLCAWTPGLAPNEQYFGPGTRLTVT.

This sequence joins TRBV7-9 and TRBJ1-2, with 8 bases identical to TRBD1. The ends lost 4 bases at V and 3 bases at J; junction bases unmatched: 4. CDR3 length equals 14 residues. The germline gives CDR1 SEHNR, CDR2 FQNEAQ (reference sequence). The CDR3 protein is CASSSMTGDYGYTF. As DNA, the CDR3 is TGTGCCAGCAGCTCAATGACAGGGGACTATGGCTACACCTTC.

The chain couples TRBV2 to TRBJ1-2; TRBD1 matches at 7 bases. V shed 7 bases and J 1 base; nucleotides not matched to a gene: 3. CDR1 and CDR2 from the germline V gene are SNHLY and FYNNEI. The CDR3 covers 13 residues. The CDR3 bases are TGTGCCAGCAAATACAGGGGTAACTATGGCTACACCTTC. The encoded protein is CASKYRGNYGYTF.

The V call is TRBV30, the J call TRBJ1-2; TRBD1 matches 8 bases. Looked up from germline, CDR1 is GTSNPN and CDR2 is SVGIG (reference sequence). Trimming at V came to 7 bases and at J to 2 bases, leaving 15 bases not matched to a gene. The CDR3 is 16 amino acids. CDR3 nucleotides: TGTGCCTCCGTCCCCCAAGACAGGGGAATAAACTATGGCTACACCTTC. This codes for CASVPQDRGINYGYTF. The full variable domain, rest sourced from reference TRBV30 and TRBJ1-2, is SQTIHQWPATLVQPVGSPLSLECTVEGTSNPNLYWYRQAAGRGLQLLFYSVGIGQISSEVPQNLSASRPQDRQFILSSKKLLLSDSGFYLCASVPQDRGINYGYTFGSGTRLTVV.